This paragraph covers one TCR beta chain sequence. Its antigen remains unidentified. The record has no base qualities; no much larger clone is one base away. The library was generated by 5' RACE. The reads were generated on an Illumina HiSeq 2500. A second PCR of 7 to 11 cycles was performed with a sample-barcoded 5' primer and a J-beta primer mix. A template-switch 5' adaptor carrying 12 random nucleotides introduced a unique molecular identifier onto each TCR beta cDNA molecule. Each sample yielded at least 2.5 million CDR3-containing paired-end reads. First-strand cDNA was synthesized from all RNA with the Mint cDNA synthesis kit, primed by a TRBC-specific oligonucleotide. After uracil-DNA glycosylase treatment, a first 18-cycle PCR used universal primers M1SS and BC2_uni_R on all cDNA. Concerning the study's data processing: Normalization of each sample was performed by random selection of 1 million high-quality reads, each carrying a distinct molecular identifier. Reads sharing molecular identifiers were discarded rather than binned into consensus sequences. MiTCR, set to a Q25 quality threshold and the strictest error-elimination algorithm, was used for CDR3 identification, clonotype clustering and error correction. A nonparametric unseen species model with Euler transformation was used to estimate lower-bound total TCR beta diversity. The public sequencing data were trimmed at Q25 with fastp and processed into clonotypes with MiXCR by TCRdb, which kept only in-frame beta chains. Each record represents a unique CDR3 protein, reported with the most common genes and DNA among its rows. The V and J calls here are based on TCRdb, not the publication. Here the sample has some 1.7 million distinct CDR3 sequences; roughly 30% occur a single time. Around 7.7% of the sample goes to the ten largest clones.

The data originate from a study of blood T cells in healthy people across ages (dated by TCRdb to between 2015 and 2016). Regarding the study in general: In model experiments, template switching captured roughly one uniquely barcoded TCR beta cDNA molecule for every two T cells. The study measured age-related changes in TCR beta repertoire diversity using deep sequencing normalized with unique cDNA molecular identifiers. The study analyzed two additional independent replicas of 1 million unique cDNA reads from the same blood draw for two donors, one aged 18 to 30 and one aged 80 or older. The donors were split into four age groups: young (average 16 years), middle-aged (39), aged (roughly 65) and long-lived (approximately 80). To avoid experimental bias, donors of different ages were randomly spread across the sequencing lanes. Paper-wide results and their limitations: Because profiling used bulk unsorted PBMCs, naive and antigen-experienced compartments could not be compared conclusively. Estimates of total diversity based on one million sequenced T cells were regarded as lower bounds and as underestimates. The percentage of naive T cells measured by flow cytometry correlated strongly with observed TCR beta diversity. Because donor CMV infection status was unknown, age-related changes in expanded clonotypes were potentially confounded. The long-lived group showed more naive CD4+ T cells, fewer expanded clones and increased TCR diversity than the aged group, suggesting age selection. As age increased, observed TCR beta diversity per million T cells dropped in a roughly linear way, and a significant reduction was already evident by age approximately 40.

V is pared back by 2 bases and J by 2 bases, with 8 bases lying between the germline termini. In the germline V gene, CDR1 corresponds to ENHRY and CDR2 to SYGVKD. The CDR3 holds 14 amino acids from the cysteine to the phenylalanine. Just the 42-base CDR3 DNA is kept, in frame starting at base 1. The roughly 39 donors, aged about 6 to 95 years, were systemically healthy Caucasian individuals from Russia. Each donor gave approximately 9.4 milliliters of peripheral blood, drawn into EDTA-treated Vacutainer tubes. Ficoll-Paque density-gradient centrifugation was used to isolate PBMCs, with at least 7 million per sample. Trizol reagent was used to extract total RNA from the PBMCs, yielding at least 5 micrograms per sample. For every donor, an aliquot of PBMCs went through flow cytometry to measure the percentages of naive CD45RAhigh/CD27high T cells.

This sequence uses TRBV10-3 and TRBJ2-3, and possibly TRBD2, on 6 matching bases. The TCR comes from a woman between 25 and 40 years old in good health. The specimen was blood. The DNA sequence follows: TGTGCCATCAGTGAGGGGGGGTTCACAGATACGCAGTATTTT. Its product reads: CAISEGGFTDTQYF.